The entry below gives a single T cell receptor beta chain sequence along with its context. This sample stems from a study of blood T cell repertoires in COVID-19. Only in-frame clones appear in the TCRdb table, and some are missing; sequencing was by immunoSEQ multiplex PCR. This sample has some 300,000 clones, with 75% to 90% found just once. CDR1 is MNHNS, CDR2 SASEGT, per germline. V was pared by 1 base and J by 4 bases, with 8 bases between. There are 13 residues in the CDR3. V gene TRBV6-1 combines with J gene TRBJ2-7; TRBD2 is a possible D gene (6 bases). This receptor was obtained from a man between 18 and 35 years old with active or convalescent COVID-19. Sequenced sample: peripheral blood. CDR3 in amino acids: CASSEVGRYEQYF. The CDR3 DNA reads TGTGCCAGCAGTGAAGTCGGGAGATACGAGCAGTACTTC.